This TCR beta chain originates from a study of blood T cell repertoires in COVID-19. At the level of the study: From T cells, B-cell-depleted T cells, or PBMCs came the material, which was cDNA or gDNA.

Germline V gene data show CDR1 as MGHRA and CDR2 as YSYEKL. Trimming took off 0 bases at V and 4 bases at J, with 21 bases between the two ends. CDR3 length equals 18 residues. Sequencing used immunoSEQ multiplex PCR; TCRdb keeps in-frame clones, though not all of them. The data hold roughly 30,000 clones, with 84% observed a single time. The chain has TRBV4-1 and TRBJ1-2, with a tentative D call TRBD1 (5 bases). Input material: peripheral blood. This TCR came from a man at least 80 years old with active COVID-19. As DNA, the CDR3 is TGCGCCAGCAGCCAAGATGCTGGGGGGAGGGGACGCACCTATGGCTACACCTTC. It yields the protein CASSQDAGGRGRTYGYTF.